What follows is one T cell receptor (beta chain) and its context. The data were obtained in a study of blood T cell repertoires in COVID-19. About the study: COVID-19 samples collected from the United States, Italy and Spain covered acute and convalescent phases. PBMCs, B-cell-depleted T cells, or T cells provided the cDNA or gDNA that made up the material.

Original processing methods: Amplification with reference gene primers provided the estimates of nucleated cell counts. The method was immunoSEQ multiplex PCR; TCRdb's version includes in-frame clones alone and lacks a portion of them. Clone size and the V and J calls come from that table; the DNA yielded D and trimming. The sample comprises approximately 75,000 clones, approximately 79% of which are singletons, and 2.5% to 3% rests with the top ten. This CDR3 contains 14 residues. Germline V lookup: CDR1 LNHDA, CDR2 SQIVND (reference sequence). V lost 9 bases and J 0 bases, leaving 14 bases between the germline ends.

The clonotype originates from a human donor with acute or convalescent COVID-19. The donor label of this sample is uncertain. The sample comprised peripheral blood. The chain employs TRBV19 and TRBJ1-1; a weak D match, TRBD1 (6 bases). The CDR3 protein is CASRGWGLNTEAFF. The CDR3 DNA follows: TGTGCCAGCCGAGGGTGGGGGCTGAACACTGAAGCTTTCTTT.